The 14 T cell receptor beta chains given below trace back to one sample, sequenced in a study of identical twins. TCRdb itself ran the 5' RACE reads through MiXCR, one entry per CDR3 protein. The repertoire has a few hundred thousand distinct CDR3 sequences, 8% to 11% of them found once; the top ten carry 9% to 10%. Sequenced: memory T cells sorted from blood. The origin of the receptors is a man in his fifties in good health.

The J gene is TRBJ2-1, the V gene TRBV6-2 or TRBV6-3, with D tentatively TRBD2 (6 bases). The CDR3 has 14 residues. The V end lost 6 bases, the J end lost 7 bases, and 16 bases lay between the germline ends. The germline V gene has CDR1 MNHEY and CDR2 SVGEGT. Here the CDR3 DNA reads TGTGCCAGCAGGGGGGGAGTGTATCCAAATGAGCAGTTCTTC. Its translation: CASRGGVYPNEQFF.

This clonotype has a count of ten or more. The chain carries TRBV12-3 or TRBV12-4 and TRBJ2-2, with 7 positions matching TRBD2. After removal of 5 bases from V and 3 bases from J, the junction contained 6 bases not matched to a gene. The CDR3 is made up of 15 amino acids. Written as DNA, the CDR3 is TGTGCCAGCAGTCCGACCGGGAGGCACACCGGGGAGCTGTTTTTT. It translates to CASSPTGRHTGELFF.

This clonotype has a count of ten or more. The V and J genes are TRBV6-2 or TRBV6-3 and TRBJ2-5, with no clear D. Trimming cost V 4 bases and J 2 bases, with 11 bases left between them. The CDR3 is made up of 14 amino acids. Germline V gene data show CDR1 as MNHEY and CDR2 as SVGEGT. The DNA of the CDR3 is TGTGCCAGCAGTTCGTGGCAAGGACAAGAGACCCAGTACTTC. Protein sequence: CASSSWQGQETQYF.

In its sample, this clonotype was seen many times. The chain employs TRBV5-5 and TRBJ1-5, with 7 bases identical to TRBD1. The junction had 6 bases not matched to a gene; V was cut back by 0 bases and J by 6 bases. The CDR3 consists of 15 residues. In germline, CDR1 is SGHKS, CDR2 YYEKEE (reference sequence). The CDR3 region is CASSLVPGGGQPQHF. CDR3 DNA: TGTGCCAGCAGCTTGGTTCCAGGGGGAGGTCAGCCCCAGCATTTT.

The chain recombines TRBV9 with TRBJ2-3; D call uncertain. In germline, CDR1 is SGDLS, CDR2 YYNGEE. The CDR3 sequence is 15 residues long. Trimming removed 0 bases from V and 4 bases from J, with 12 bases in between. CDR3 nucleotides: TGTGCCAGCAGCGTAGGAAGCGACCCGCCAGATACGCAGTATTTT. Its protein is CASSVGSDPPDTQYF.

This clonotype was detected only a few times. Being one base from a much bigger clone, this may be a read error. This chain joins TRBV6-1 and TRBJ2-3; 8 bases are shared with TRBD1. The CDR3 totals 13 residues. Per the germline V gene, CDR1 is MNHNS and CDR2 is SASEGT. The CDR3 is CASSGTGRDSQYF. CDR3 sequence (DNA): TGTGCCAGCAGCGGGACAGGACGAGATTCGCAGTATTTT.

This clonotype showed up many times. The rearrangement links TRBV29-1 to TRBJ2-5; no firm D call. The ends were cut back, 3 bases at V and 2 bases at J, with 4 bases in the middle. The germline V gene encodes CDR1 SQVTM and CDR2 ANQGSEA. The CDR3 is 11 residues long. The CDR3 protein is CSVDLQETQYF. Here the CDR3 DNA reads TGCAGCGTTGACCTACAAGAGACCCAGTACTTC.

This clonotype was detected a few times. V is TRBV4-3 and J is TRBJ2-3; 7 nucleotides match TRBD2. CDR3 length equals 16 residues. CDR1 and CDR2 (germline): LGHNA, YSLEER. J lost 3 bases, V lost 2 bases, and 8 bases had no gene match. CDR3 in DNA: TGCGCCAGCAGCCAAAATTACAGGCGGGGGACAGATACGCAGTATTTT. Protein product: CASSQNYRRGTDTQYF.

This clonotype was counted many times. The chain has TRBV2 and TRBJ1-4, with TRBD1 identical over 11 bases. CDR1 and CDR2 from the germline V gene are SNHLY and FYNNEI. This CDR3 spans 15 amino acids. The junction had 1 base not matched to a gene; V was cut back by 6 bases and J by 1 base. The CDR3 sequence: CASRGQGVTNEKLFF. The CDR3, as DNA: TGTGCCAGCAGGGGACAGGGGGTAACTAATGAAAAACTGTTTTTT. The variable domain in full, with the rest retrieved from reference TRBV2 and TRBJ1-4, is EPEVTQTPSHQVTQMGQEVILRCVPISNHLYFYWYRQILGQKVEFLVSFYNNEISEKSEIFDDQFSVERPDGSNFTLKIRSTKLEDSAMYFCASRGQGVTNEKLFFGSGTQLSVL.

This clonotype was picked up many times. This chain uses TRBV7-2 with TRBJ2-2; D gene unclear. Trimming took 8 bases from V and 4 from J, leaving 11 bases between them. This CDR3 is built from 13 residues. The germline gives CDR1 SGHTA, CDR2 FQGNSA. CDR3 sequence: CASEPRPTGELFF. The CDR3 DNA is TGTGCCAGCGAACCCCGACCCACCGGGGAGCTGTTTTTT. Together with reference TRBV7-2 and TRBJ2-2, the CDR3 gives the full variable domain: GAGVSQSPSNKVTEKGKDVELRCDPISGHTALYWYRQSLGQGLEFLIYFQGNSAPDKSGLPSDRFSAERTGGSVSTLTIQRTQQEDSAVYLCASEPRPTGELFFGEGSRLTVL.

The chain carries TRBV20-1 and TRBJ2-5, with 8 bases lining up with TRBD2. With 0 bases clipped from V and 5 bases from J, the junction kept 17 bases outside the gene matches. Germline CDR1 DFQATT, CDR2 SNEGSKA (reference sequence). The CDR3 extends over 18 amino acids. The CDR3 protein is CSARDLKGVAGTGETQYF. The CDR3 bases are TGCAGTGCTAGAGATCTTAAGGGGGTAGCGGGGACGGGGGAGACCCAGTACTTC.

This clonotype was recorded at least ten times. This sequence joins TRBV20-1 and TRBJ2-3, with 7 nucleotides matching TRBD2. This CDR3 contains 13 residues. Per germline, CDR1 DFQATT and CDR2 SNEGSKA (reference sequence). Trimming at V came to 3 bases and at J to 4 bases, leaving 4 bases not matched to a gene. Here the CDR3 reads CSASAGAADTQYF. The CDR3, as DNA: TGCAGTGCTAGCGCGGGAGCGGCAGATACGCAGTATTTT.

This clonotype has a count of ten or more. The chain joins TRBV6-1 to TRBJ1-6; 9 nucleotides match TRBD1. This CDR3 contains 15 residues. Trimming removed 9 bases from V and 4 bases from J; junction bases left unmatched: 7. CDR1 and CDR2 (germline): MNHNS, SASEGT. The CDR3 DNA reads TGTGCCAGTATGGACAGGGGCTTATATAATTCACCCCTCCACTTT. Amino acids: CASMDRGLYNSPLHF.

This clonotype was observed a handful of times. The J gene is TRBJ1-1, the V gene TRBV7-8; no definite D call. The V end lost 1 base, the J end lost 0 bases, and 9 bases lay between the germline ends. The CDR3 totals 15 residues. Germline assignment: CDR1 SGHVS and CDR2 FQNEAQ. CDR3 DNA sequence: TGTGCCAGCAGCTTAGGCGTCAGTATGAACACTGAAGCTTTCTTT. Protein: CASSLGVSMNTEAFF.